Below, 29 T cell receptor beta chains from the same sample are listed, as sequenced in a study of Ad26.COV2.S vaccination and SARS-CoV-2 variants. The treatment was: around 19 received Ad26.COV2.S at low or high dose, single or two shots; about 5 received placebo; per-sample allocation not given. Samples analyzed were those drawn on day 63 after the first vaccine or placebo injection. Sequencing used immunoSEQ multiplex PCR; TCRdb keeps in-frame clones, though not all of them. The sample holds around 300,000 clones, around nine tenths seen once. Material: peripheral blood, obtained in a trial of Ad26.COV2.S vaccine versus placebo. Receptors were obtained from a person between 18 and 65 years old who received the Ad26.COV2.S COVID-19 vaccine or a placebo.

This clone has only one observation. This rearrangement joins TRBV2 to TRBJ2-7; 11 bases align to TRBD2. V lost 7 bases to trimming and J lost 4 bases; unmatched junction nucleotides: 3. CDR3 length equals 13 residues. The germline CDR1 and CDR2 sequences are SNHLY and FYNNEI. The CDR3 DNA reads TGTGCCAGCAATAGCGGGGGGGCTTACGAGCAGTACTTC. It yields the protein CASNSGGAYEQYF. The complete variable domain, with remaining parts taken from reference TRBV2 and TRBJ2-7, reads EPEVTQTPSHQVTQMGQEVILRCVPISNHLYFYWYRQILGQKVEFLVSFYNNEISEKSEIFDDQFSVERPDGSNFTLKIRSTKLEDSAMYFCASNSGGAYEQYFGPGTRLTVT.

This clone was seen a few times. The chain links TRBV28 to TRBJ2-7; TRBD1 matches 8 bases. J gave up 6 bases and V 6 bases, and 16 bases lay outside the gene matches. Looked up from germline, CDR1 is MDHEN and CDR2 is SYDVKM. The CDR3 loop spans 16 amino acids. CDR3 DNA sequence: TGTGCCAGCAGGGGGGGATCGGGACAGGCGGGTGGCGAGCAGTACTTC. Translating it yields CASRGGSGQAGGEQYF.

This chain joins TRBV6-5 and TRBJ1-6; no definite D call. V was cut by 6 bases and J by 5 bases, with 11 bases left in between. Germline-derived CDR1 and CDR2 are MNHEY and SVGAGI. The CDR3 spans 14 residues. The CDR3 region has the DNA TGTGCCAGCAGGTCGGGAACCCATAATTCACCCCTCCACTTT. Translated: CASRSGTHNSPLHF.

J is TRBJ2-2 and V is TRBV6-1; D perhaps matches TRBD1 (5 bases). The germline V and J ends were trimmed by 2 bases and 7 bases, with 14 bases remaining between them. Looked up from germline, CDR1 is MNHNS and CDR2 is SASEGT. The CDR3 has 15 amino acids. The CDR3 DNA reads TGTGCCAGCAGTGAACGGACATTTACTAACGGGGAGCTGTTTTTT. Translation gives CASSERTFTNGELFF.

The CDR3 spells CASSTLTTSTDTQYF. The CDR3 DNA reads as TGTGCCAGCAGCACTTTGACAACTAGCACAGATACGCAGTATTTT. The rearrangement uses TRBV5-4 and TRBJ2-3; D gene ambiguous. CDR1 SGHNT and CDR2 YYREEE come from the germline V gene (reference sequence). The CDR3 spans 15 residues. The V end lost 4 bases, the J end lost 0 bases, and 12 bases lay between the germline ends.

This chain uses TRBV7-9 with TRBJ2-1, with 11 bases that match TRBD2. Germline V gene sequence: CDR1 SEHNR, CDR2 FQNEAQ (reference sequence). With 5 bases clipped from V and 4 bases from J, the junction kept 7 bases outside the gene matches. The CDR3 has 16 residues. CDR3 bases: TGTGCCAGCAGCCTCCTACTAGCGGGAGCTTACAATGAGCAGTTCTTC. This gives the protein CASSLLLAGAYNEQFF.

This chain uses TRBV24-1 with TRBJ2-1; the match to TRBD2 covers 10 bases. The V gene end was trimmed by 10 bases and the J gene end by 7 bases; junction bases not matched to a gene: 9. The CDR3 is 14 residues long. Germline CDR1 and CDR2: KGHDR and SFDVKD. The CDR3 reads CATVDSGRRNEQFF. The CDR3 DNA is TGTGCCACTGTCGATAGCGGGAGGAGGAATGAGCAGTTCTTC.

The chain uses TRBV4-1 and TRBJ2-7; D is perhaps TRBD1 (5 bases). With 0 bases removed from V and 6 bases from J, the gap between germline ends came to 18 bases. The CDR3 consists of 16 residues. The V gene's germline CDR1 is MGHRA and CDR2 YSYEKL. This chain's CDR3 is CASSQDLAGIMVEQYF. The CDR3 DNA follows: TGCGCCAGCAGCCAAGATCTTGCAGGGATTATGGTCGAGCAGTACTTC.

J is TRBJ1-5 and V is TRBV19, with 8 bases fitting TRBD1. The J segment lost 0 bases and the V segment lost 8 bases, leaving 6 bases of the junction unmatched. The V gene's germline CDR1 is LNHDA and CDR2 SQIVND (reference sequence). The CDR3 is made up of 15 amino acids. This CDR3 reads CASRFGTGSNQPQHF. Here the CDR3 DNA reads TGTGCCAGTCGCTTCGGGACAGGTAGCAATCAGCCCCAGCATTTT.

The genes are TRBV3-1 (or the pseudogene TRBV3-2) and TRBJ2-1; D gene unclear. Trimming took 2 bases from V and 9 from J, leaving 17 bases between them. Germline V gives CDR1 LGHDT, CDR2 YNNKEL (reference sequence). CDR3 length equals 15 residues. The CDR3 coding sequence is TGTGCCAGCAGCCAAATCGTTGGGCTCGGAGTTGAGCAGTTCTTC. Protein product: CASSQIVGLGVEQFF.

V is TRBV11-3 and J is TRBJ2-3; D gene uncertain. V dropped 1 base and J dropped 5 bases, with 4 bases sitting between them. The CDR3 has 12 amino acids. Germline V gene lookup returns CDR1 SGHNT and CDR2 YENEEA. CDR3 region: CASSLVGDTQYF. The CDR3 DNA sequence: TGTGCCAGCAGCTTAGTTGGAGATACGCAGTATTTT.

The table lists this clone with a few counts. The chain couples TRBV3-1 (or the pseudogene TRBV3-2) to TRBJ1-4; D gene uncertain. The CDR3 sequence is 14 residues long. Germline CDR1 LGHDT, CDR2 YNNKEL (reference sequence). Trimming took off 4 bases at V and 5 bases at J, with 11 bases between the two ends. The CDR3 nucleotides read TGTGCCAGCAGCCTCTTTACGGAGAATGAAAAACTGTTTTTT. It specifies CASSLFTENEKLFF.

The chain recombines TRBV7-9 with TRBJ1-5; 7 nucleotides line up with TRBD1. CDR3 size: 16 residues. Germline-derived CDR1 and CDR2 are SEHNR and FQNEAQ (reference sequence). The V and J ends lost 5 bases and 0 bases, in that order; junction bases with no gene match: 7. The CDR3 sequence: CASSQWTGGSNQPQHF. CDR3 sequence (DNA): TGTGCCAGCAGCCAATGGACAGGCGGTAGCAATCAGCCCCAGCATTTT.

The chain recombines TRBV11-2 with TRBJ1-1; D is uncertain. The CDR3 contains 16 residues. The germline V and J ends were trimmed by 1 base and 0 bases, with 12 bases remaining between them. Germline V gives CDR1 SGHAT, CDR2 FQNNGV. The CDR3 DNA sequence: TGTGCCAGCAGCTTAGCCCTCGGGCAGATGAACACTGAAGCTTTCTTT. Translation: CASSLALGQMNTEAFF.

The chain couples TRBV5-1 to TRBJ2-7; D ambiguous. Germline assignment: CDR1 SGHRS and CDR2 YFSETQ. CDR3 size: 14 residues. V dropped 0 bases and J dropped 5 bases, with 12 bases sitting between them. CDR3 sequence (DNA): TGCGCCAGCAGCTTGGCCAAGGGTTCGAACGAGCAGTACTTC. Amino acids: CASSLAKGSNEQYF.

V and J are TRBV29-1 and TRBJ2-2; the D gene is possibly TRBD2 (5 bases). Germline CDR1 SQVTM, CDR2 ANQGSEA. The CDR3 consists of 12 residues. The V gene lost 5 bases and the J gene lost 7 bases, with 11 bases spanning the gap. CDR3 in DNA: TGCAGCGTTTCCGGTCGGGGCGGGGAGCTGTTTTTT. It specifies CSVSGRGGELFF.

The gene calls are TRBV6-2 or TRBV6-3 and TRBJ1-6; tentatively, D is TRBD1 (6 bases). Trimming cost V 4 bases and J 7 bases, with 17 bases left between them. The CDR3 runs 16 residues. Germline CDR1 is MNHEY and CDR2 is SVGEGT. The CDR3 DNA is TGTGCCAGCAGTTTCCCTCAGGGGTTAAGGAATTCACCCCTCCACTTT. It is translated as CASSFPQGLRNSPLHF.

This clone was detected ten times or more. The genes are TRBV5-1 and TRBJ1-2; 11 bases are a match to TRBD1. There are 14 residues in the CDR3. Losses at the gene ends were 4 bases for V and 7 bases for J; bases not matched to a gene: 6. CDR1 is SGHRS, CDR2 YFSETQ, per germline. CDR3 nucleotide sequence: TGCGCCAGCAGCCCAGCAGGACAGGGGGCTGGCTACACCTTC. This sequence encodes CASSPAGQGAGYTF. The entire variable domain, with the rest obtained from reference TRBV5-1 and TRBJ1-2, is as follows: KAGVTQTPRYLIKTRGQQVTLSCSPISGHRSVSWYQQTPGQGLQFLFEYFSETQRNKGNFPGRFSGRQFSNSRSEMNVSTLELGDSALYLCASSPAGQGAGYTFGSGTRLTVV.

V and J are TRBV5-4 and TRBJ2-2, with 10 positions matching TRBD2. The ends lost 5 bases at V and 1 base at J; junction bases unmatched: 2. Germline lookup yields CDR1 SGHNT and CDR2 YYREEE (reference sequence). CDR3 size: 15 residues. Here the CDR3 DNA reads TGTGCCAGCAGTTCTAGCGGGGGGAACACCGGGGAGCTGTTTTTT. Protein sequence: CASSSSGGNTGELFF.

The J gene is TRBJ1-2, the V gene TRBV14; D is unclear. CDR3 length: 14 amino acids. Trimming removed 5 bases from V and 8 bases from J, with 18 bases in between. CDR1 is SGHDN, CDR2 FVKESK, per germline. The CDR3 DNA reads TGTGCCAGCAGCGTTCCGGCCTTCCCCGGCGGCTACACCTTC. This encodes CASSVPAFPGGYTF.

The chain has TRBV6-1 and TRBJ1-1; 7 bases fit TRBD1. V was clipped by 1 base and J by 4 bases; unmatched bases: 6. The CDR3 runs 15 residues. Germline V gene lookup returns CDR1 MNHNS and CDR2 SASEGT. The CDR3 reads CASSEGGGGGTEAFF. In DNA form, the CDR3 reads TGTGCCAGCAGTGAAGGAGGGGGCGGAGGCACTGAAGCTTTCTTT.

As concerns this clone: This specimen includes other DNA sequences encoding the same CDR3. The V gene is TRBV9, the J gene TRBJ2-3; D remains ambiguous. Germline CDR1 and CDR2: SGDLS and YYNGEE. This CDR3 is built from 14 residues. Trimming left V 0 bases short and J 0 bases short, with 5 bases between. Here the CDR3 DNA reads TGTGCCAGCAGCGTAGAGGGTAGCACAGATACGCAGTATTTT. The encoded protein is CASSVEGSTDTQYF.

The rearrangement joins TRBV9 to TRBJ1-1; D might be TRBD1 (5 bases). The CDR3 is 11 amino acids. V was clipped by 7 bases and J by 8 bases, with 12 bases between them. Per germline, CDR1 SGDLS and CDR2 YYNGEE. In nucleotides, the CDR3 is TGTGCCAGCGGGTCCTACAGGGAAGCTTTCTTT. Translation gives CASGSYREAFF.

The chain recombines TRBV23-1 with TRBJ2-7, with 8 bases fitting TRBD1. TRBV23-1 is marked as an open reading frame, function uncertain. This CDR3 is 13 amino acids long. J was trimmed by 4 bases and V by 6 bases; bases with no gene match: 5. CDR3 residues: CASSPGGMYEQYF. The CDR3 bases are TGCGCCAGCAGCCCAGGGGGCATGTACGAGCAGTACTTC.

The chain is built from TRBV9 and TRBJ2-1; weak D call: TRBD1 (5 bases). Germline CDR1 and CDR2: SGDLS and YYNGEE. V was trimmed by 0 bases and J by 1 base, leaving 8 bases between them. The CDR3 covers 15 residues. CDR3 residues: CASSVATGSYNEQFF. CDR3 in DNA: TGTGCCAGCAGCGTAGCAACAGGATCCTACAATGAGCAGTTCTTC.

The genes are TRBV2 and TRBJ2-7, with D possibly TRBD1 on 6 matching bases. The CDR3 covers 14 residues. Trimming removed 10 bases from V and 5 bases from J, with 21 bases in between. Per germline, CDR1 SNHLY and CDR2 FYNNEI. Written as DNA, the CDR3 is TGTGCCACCAAGGACCACAGGGAGAACCACGAGCAGTACTTC. Its translation is CATKDHRENHEQYF.

Of note for this clone: Other DNA variants within this sample encode the same CDR3. The chain has TRBV19 and TRBJ2-5; D remains ambiguous. Germline loops: CDR1 LNHDA, CDR2 SQIVND (reference sequence). V was trimmed by 6 bases and J by 4 bases, leaving 3 bases between them. The CDR3 is made up of 10 amino acids. In DNA form, the CDR3 reads TGTGCCAGTAGAGGAGAGACCCAGTACTTC. As protein: CASRGETQYF.

As to this clone: This sample also contains other DNA sequences that code for the same CDR3. J is TRBJ2-2 and V is TRBV6-6; D is perhaps TRBD2 (6 bases). The CDR3 loop spans 16 amino acids. Trimming stripped 2 bases from V and 0 bases from J, with 10 bases between. Germline V gene sequence: CDR1 MNHNY, CDR2 SVGAGI (reference sequence). The CDR3 reads CASSYTGGSNTGELFF. CDR3 nucleotides: TGTGCCAGCAGTTACACCGGGGGATCGAACACCGGGGAGCTGTTTTTT.

The chain has TRBV6-5 and TRBJ2-7; D not certain. This CDR3 region has 12 residues. V was shortened by 6 bases and J by 0 bases, with 6 bases between the two germline ends. Looked up from germline, CDR1 is MNHEY and CDR2 is SVGAGI. In nucleotides, the CDR3 is TGTGCCAGCAGGGCCCACTCCTACGAGCAGTACTTC. Translating gives CASRAHSYEQYF.